The 29 T cell receptor beta chains listed next were all sequenced from one sample in a study of blood T cell repertoires in COVID-19. Some clones are missing from TCRdb's copy, which holds only in-frame ones; the method was immunoSEQ multiplex PCR. Here the sample spans 70,000 to 85,000 clones, about nine tenths being singletons. The sequencing sample was made of peripheral blood. These receptors came from a woman in her fifties or sixties with acute or convalescent COVID-19.

J is TRBJ1-4 and V is TRBV30, with TRBD1 matching 7 bases. Germline V CDR1 and CDR2: GTSNPN, SVGIG (reference sequence). Unmatched junction bases numbered 9, after V lost 5 bases and J lost 6 bases. The CDR3 has 14 amino acids. CDR3 loop: CAWDRQGGDEKLFF. The CDR3 nucleotides are TGTGCCTGGGACCGACAGGGCGGGGATGAAAAACTGTTTTTT.

The chain employs TRBV2 and TRBJ2-7; D might be TRBD1 (5 bases). Trimming took off 6 bases at V and 5 bases at J, with 14 bases between the two ends. CDR3 length: 13 residues. Germline lookup yields CDR1 SNHLY and CDR2 FYNNEI. CDR3 coding DNA: TGTGCCAGCAGGGTGGGGCAGCCCCACGAGCAGTACTTC. Translation gives CASRVGQPHEQYF.

The rearrangement joins TRBV5-1 to TRBJ2-7; TRBD2 agrees at 9 bases. Per the germline V gene, CDR1 is SGHRS and CDR2 is YFSETQ. The CDR3 is 13 residues long. The V and J ends lost 4 bases and 5 bases, in that order; junction bases with no gene match: 4. Here the CDR3 DNA reads TGCGCCAGCAGCCCCGGGACTAGCAACGAGCAGTACTTC. Its protein is CASSPGTSNEQYF.

Remarks on this clone: The sample carries other DNA sequences with the same CDR3. This chain links TRBV28 with TRBJ2-5, with TRBD2 matching over 7 bases. J gave up 5 bases and V 6 bases, and 3 bases lay outside the gene matches. This CDR3 contains 12 residues. The V gene's germline CDR1 is MDHEN and CDR2 SYDVKM. The DNA of the CDR3 is TGTGCCAGCAGCCTAGCGGACGAGACCCAGTACTTC. It translates to CASSLADETQYF.

The chain links TRBV27 to TRBJ1-5; possible D gene TRBD1, 6 bases. The CDR3 is 15 amino acids. CDR1 and CDR2 (germline): MNHEY, SMNVEV (reference sequence). The ends were cut back, 3 bases at V and 1 base at J, with 10 bases in the middle. The CDR3 coding sequence is TGTGCCAGCAGTTTCGGGGGGCTAAGCAATCAGCCCCAGCATTTT. Encoded protein: CASSFGGLSNQPQHF.

J is TRBJ1-5 and V is TRBV9; D is undetermined. Trimming shortened V by 0 bases and J by 7 bases, and 11 bases separated the two germline ends. The CDR3 extends over 14 amino acids. CDR1 is SGDLS, CDR2 YYNGEE, per germline. CDR3 amino acids: CASSVGHINQPQHF. The CDR3 coding sequence is TGTGCCAGCAGCGTAGGACATATAAACCAGCCCCAGCATTTT. The full variable domain, completed using reference TRBV9 and TRBJ1-5, is DSGVTQTPKHLITATGQRVTLRCSPRSGDLSVYWYQQSLDQGLQFLIQYYNGEERAKGNILERFSAQQFPDLHSELNLSSLELGDSALYFCASSVGHINQPQHFGDGTRLSIL.

CDR3: CASSEVGGVSTDTQYF. CDR3 nucleotides: TGTGCCAGTAGTGAAGTCGGGGGGGTGAGCACAGATACGCAGTATTTT. This chain joins TRBV19 and TRBJ2-3, with 8 bases fitting TRBD2. The CDR3 length is 16 residues. Germline CDR1 is LNHDA and CDR2 is SQIVND (reference sequence). After removal of 5 bases from V and 0 bases from J, the junction contained 7 bases not matched to a gene.

The chain combines TRBV2 with TRBJ1-2, with 7 bases fitting TRBD1. Germline loops: CDR1 SNHLY, CDR2 FYNNEI. The trim removed 10 bases at V and 2 bases at J, leaving 13 bases unmatched. The CDR3 has 15 amino acids. CDR3 nucleotides: TGTGCCACCCTGGCGTCGACAGGGCGGAACTATGGCTACACCTTC. Translation: CATLASTGRNYGYTF.

CDR3 bases: TGTGCCATCAGTGAACAGGGACGCGATGAAAAACTGTTTTTT. This codes for CAISEQGRDEKLFF. V and J are TRBV10-3 and TRBJ1-4; D possibly corresponds to TRBD1 (6 bases). The V and J ends lost 3 bases and 6 bases respectively, with 11 bases between them. CDR3 length: 14 residues. The germline gives CDR1 ENHRY, CDR2 SYGVKD.

The V call is TRBV28, the J call TRBJ1-5, with 9 bases identical to TRBD1. Germline values: CDR1 MDHEN, CDR2 SYDVKM. This CDR3 spans 17 amino acids. J was trimmed by 0 bases and V by 4 bases; bases with no gene match: 7. CDR3 residues: CASSYEQGAYSNQPQHF. The CDR3 nucleotides read TGTGCCAGCAGTTATGAACAGGGGGCTTATAGCAATCAGCCCCAGCATTTT.

This rearrangement joins TRBV11-2 to TRBJ1-1; 8 bases agree with TRBD1. This CDR3 is 16 amino acids long. Germline values: CDR1 SGHAT, CDR2 FQNNGV. The V segment lost 4 bases and the J segment 0 bases; nucleotides outside the gene matches: 7. The CDR3 nucleotides are TGTGCCAGCAGCTGGGGTCAGGGGGCTCTGAACACTGAAGCTTTCTTT. Its translation is CASSWGQGALNTEAFF.

The chain carries TRBV12-3 or TRBV12-4 and TRBJ1-6, with D tentatively TRBD1 (5 bases). This CDR3 comprises 12 residues. V shed 3 bases and J shed 12 bases, with 9 bases lying between them. As DNA, the CDR3 is TGTGCCAGCAGTTTTGGGGGGAGACCCCTCCACTTT. It specifies CASSFGGRPLHF.

The gene calls are TRBV7-2 and TRBJ2-7; D is possibly TRBD1 (8 bases). The CDR3 is 15 residues long. CDR1 SGHTA and CDR2 FQGNSA come from the germline V gene. Trimming took off 1 base at V and 4 bases at J, with 14 bases between the two ends. The CDR3 bases are TGTGCCAGCAGCTTAGAGAACAGGGGGGGGTACGAGCAGTACTTC. This codes for CASSLENRGGYEQYF.

This chain joins TRBV7-2 and TRBJ2-3, with 10 bases fitting TRBD2. Losses at the gene ends were 1 base for V and 4 bases for J; bases not matched to a gene: 5. The CDR3 covers 16 residues. Germline CDR1 is SGHTA and CDR2 is FQGNSA. The CDR3, as DNA: TGTGCCAGCAGCTTAGACCCTAGCGGGAGTCCAGATACGCAGTATTTT. Translation: CASSLDPSGSPDTQYF. Full variable domain (outside the CDR3, taken from reference TRBV7-2 and TRBJ2-3): GAGVSQSPSNKVTEKGKDVELRCDPISGHTALYWYRQSLGQGLEFLIYFQGNSAPDKSGLPSDRFSAERTGGSVSTLTIQRTQQEDSAVYLCASSLDPSGSPDTQYFGPGTRLTVL.

The chain links TRBV28 to TRBJ2-7; TRBD1 agrees at 9 bases. The ends lost 3 bases at V and 7 bases at J; junction bases unmatched: 7. The CDR3 covers 14 residues. Per germline, CDR1 MDHEN and CDR2 SYDVKM. CDR3 sequence (DNA): TGTGCCAGCAGTTTGTGGGGACAGGGCAAAGAGCAGTACTTC. Its translation is CASSLWGQGKEQYF.

CDR3 sequence reads: CASSPAGGTYEQYF. The CDR3 nucleotides are TGTGCCAGCAGCCCCGCGGGCGGAACCTACGAGCAGTACTTC. The chain is built from TRBV28 and TRBJ2-7, with D possibly matching TRBD2 (5 bases). V lost 6 bases, J lost 2 bases, and 14 bases lay in between. This CDR3 spans 14 amino acids. Germline V gives CDR1 MDHEN, CDR2 SYDVKM.

The chain uses TRBV19 and TRBJ2-2; tentatively, D is TRBD2 (5 bases). The CDR3 consists of 16 residues. Trimming cost V 6 bases and J 6 bases, with 20 bases left between them. Germline lookup yields CDR1 LNHDA and CDR2 SQIVND (reference sequence). The CDR3 loop is CASSTWTGVGAGELFF. CDR3 nucleotides: TGTGCCAGTAGCACTTGGACTGGAGTTGGGGCCGGGGAGCTGTTTTTT.

The V gene is TRBV5-1, the J gene TRBJ2-7; 8 bases line up with TRBD1. Unmatched junction bases numbered 6, after V lost 4 bases and J lost 3 bases. The CDR3 contains 14 residues. The germline V gene encodes CDR1 SGHRS and CDR2 YFSETQ. The CDR3, as DNA: TGCGCCAGCAGCATGGACAGGGAAGTCTACGAGCAGTACTTC. This codes for CASSMDREVYEQYF.

The chain employs TRBV28 and TRBJ2-7, with TRBD1 matching over 9 bases. Germline CDR1 and CDR2: MDHEN and SYDVKM. This CDR3 contains 15 residues. Losses at the gene ends were 6 bases for V and 0 bases for J; bases not matched to a gene: 6. CDR3 residues: CASSRTGAASYEQYF. The CDR3 DNA sequence: TGTGCCAGCAGCAGGACAGGGGCCGCCTCCTACGAGCAGTACTTC.

The chain joins TRBV20-1 to TRBJ2-7; 7 positions agree with TRBD2. This CDR3 spans 14 amino acids. J was trimmed by 0 bases and V by 3 bases; bases with no gene match: 5. Germline V gene data show CDR1 as DFQATT and CDR2 as SNEGSKA (reference sequence). The DNA of the CDR3 is TGCAGTGCTAGTCAGCGGGGCCCCTCCTACGAGCAGTACTTC. As protein: CSASQRGPSYEQYF.

The rearrangement links TRBV2 to TRBJ1-5; 8 nucleotides agree with TRBD1. CDR1 and CDR2 (germline): SNHLY, FYNNEI. V lost 10 bases and J lost 7; bases outside the gene matches: 18. The CDR3 covers 16 residues. The CDR3 here is CAIRPGGGGSSQPQHF. For the CDR3, the DNA is TGTGCCATCCGTCCAGGGGGCGGAGGGTCATCCCAGCCCCAGCATTTT.

The chain combines TRBV21-1 with TRBJ2-7; TRBD2 is the table's D call, not checked against the DNA. TRBV21-1 has pseudogene status. The CDR3 extends over 16 amino acids. CDR3 region: CASSTGLAGGPWEQYF. CDR3 coding DNA: TGTGCCAGCAGCACTGGACTAGCGGGAGGCCCCTGGGAGCAGTACTTC.

The chain combines TRBV27 with TRBJ1-1; the match to TRBD1 covers 7 bases. The V and J ends lost 1 base and 2 bases, in that order; junction bases with no gene match: 4. This CDR3 comprises 15 residues. Germline assignment: CDR1 MNHEY and CDR2 SMNVEV (reference sequence). CDR3 DNA sequence: TGTGCCAGCAGTTTATTAGGACAGGAAAACACTGAAGCTTTCTTT. It is translated as CASSLLGQENTEAFF.

The chain is built from TRBV28 and TRBJ1-5, with a weak D call TRBD1 (6 bases). Germline CDR1 is MDHEN and CDR2 is SYDVKM. Trimming cost V 7 bases and J 4 bases, with 11 bases left between them. The CDR3 is made up of 13 amino acids. CDR3 residues: CASKQGLNQPQHF. In DNA form, the CDR3 reads TGTGCCAGCAAACAGGGCTTAAATCAGCCCCAGCATTTT.

The gene calls are TRBV5-1 and TRBJ2-7; 7 nucleotides line up with TRBD1. The V and J ends lost 0 bases and 3 bases, in that order; junction bases with no gene match: 6. Germline V gene lookup returns CDR1 SGHRS and CDR2 YFSETQ. The CDR3 loop spans 15 amino acids. The CDR3 loop is CASSLAGTALYEQYF. The CDR3 DNA is TGCGCCAGCAGCTTGGCCGGGACAGCCCTCTACGAGCAGTACTTC.

The chain couples TRBV21-1 to TRBJ2-2; the table calls TRBD1, which could not be checked here. TRBV21-1 is noted as a pseudogene. This CDR3 region has 14 residues. The CDR3 protein is CASSYRGQDGELFF. CDR3 in DNA: TGTGCCAGCTCCTACAGGGGGCAAGACGGGGAGCTGTTTTTT.

This chain links TRBV19 with TRBJ1-2; D unresolved. Germline-derived CDR1 and CDR2 are LNHDA and SQIVND (reference sequence). Trimming stripped 3 bases from V and 5 bases from J, with 10 bases between. The CDR3 extends over 13 amino acids. The CDR3 coding sequence is TGTGCCAGTAGTATCACGGTCTCGTATGGCTACACCTTC. It is translated as CASSITVSYGYTF.

The gene calls are TRBV10-3 and TRBJ1-5, with D perhaps matching TRBD1 (5 bases). Trimming pared 1 base from V and 4 bases from J, leaving 14 bases between. CDR1 ENHRY and CDR2 SYGVKD come from the germline V gene. The CDR3 is 16 amino acids. The CDR3 DNA is TGTGCCATCAGTGAGTGGATAGGGGAAGGAAATCAGCCCCAGCATTTT. It yields the protein CAISEWIGEGNQPQHF.

The chain carries TRBV5-6 and TRBJ2-7; a possible D gene is TRBD2 (6 bases). CDR1 SGHDT and CDR2 YYEEEE come from the germline V gene. V lost 3 bases, J lost 1 base, and 17 bases lay in between. The CDR3 length is 16 residues. The CDR3 sequence: CASSWGTGTQSYEQYF. The CDR3 DNA sequence: TGTGCCAGCAGCTGGGGAACCGGGACTCAATCCTACGAGCAGTACTTC.